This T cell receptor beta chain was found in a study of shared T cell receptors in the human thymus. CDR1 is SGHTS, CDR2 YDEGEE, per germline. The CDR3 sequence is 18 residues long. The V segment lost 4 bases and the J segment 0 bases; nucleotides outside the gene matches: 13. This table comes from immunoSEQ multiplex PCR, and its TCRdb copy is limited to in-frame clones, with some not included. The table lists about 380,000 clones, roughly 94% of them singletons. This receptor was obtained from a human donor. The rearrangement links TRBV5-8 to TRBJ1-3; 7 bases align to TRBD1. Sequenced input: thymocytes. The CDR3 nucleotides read TGTGCCAGCAGCCCTCGGGCAGGGGGAGGCCTCTCTGGAAACACCATATATTTT. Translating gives CASSPRAGGGLSGNTIYF.